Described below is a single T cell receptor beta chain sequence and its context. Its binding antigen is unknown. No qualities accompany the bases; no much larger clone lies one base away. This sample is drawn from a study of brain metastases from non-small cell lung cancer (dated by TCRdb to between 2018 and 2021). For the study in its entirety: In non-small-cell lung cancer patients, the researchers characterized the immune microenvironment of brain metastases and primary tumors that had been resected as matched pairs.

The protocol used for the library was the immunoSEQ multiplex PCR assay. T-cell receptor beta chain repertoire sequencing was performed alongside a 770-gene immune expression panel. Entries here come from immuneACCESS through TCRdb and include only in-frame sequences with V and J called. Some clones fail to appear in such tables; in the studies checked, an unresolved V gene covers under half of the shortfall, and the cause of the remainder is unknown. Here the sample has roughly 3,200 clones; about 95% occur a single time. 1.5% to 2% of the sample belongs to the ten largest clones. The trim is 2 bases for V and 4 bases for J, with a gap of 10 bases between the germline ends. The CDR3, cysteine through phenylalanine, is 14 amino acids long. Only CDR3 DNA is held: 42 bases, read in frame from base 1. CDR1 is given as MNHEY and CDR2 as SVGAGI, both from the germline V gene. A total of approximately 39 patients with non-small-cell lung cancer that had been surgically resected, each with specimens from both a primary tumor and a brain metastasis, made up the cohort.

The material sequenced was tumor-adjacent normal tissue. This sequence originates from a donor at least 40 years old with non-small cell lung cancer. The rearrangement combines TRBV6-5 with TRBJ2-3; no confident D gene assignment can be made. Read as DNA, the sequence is TGTGCCAGCAGTTACCCCCCCCTCGCAGATACGCAGTATTTT. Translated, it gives CASSYPPLADTQYF.